These 13 T cell receptor beta chains came from one sample sequenced in a study of blood T cells in healthy people across ages. A J-beta primer mix and a sample-barcoded 5' primer were used in a second PCR of roughly 6 to 12 cycles. One entry per CDR3 protein, called by TCRdb with MiXCR from the 5' RACE reads. Among 1.5 million to 2 million distinct CDR3 sequences listed, about 28% were seen once. Input material: blood. These receptors were collected from a woman in her 30s in good health.

At least ten counts were recorded for this clonotype. The V and J genes are TRBV15 and TRBJ2-1; no reliable D call. V was shortened by 0 bases and J by 9 bases, with 9 bases between the two germline ends. Germline values: CDR1 LNHNV, CDR2 YYDKDF (reference sequence). The CDR3 covers 13 residues. DNA for the CDR3: TGTGCCACCAGCAGAGATTGGGTAGTTGAGCAGTTCTTC. Amino acids: CATSRDWVVEQFF.

This clonotype appeared many times. The chain recombines TRBV7-2 with TRBJ2-7, with 13 positions matching TRBD2. The CDR3 totals 16 residues. Germline CDR1 and CDR2: SGHTA and FQGNSA. With V trimmed by 5 bases and J by 3 bases, 7 bases remained unmatched. CDR3 protein: CASSRRTSGRFYEQYF. The CDR3 region has the DNA TGTGCCAGCAGCCGCCGGACTAGCGGGAGATTCTACGAGCAGTACTTC.

About this clonotype itself: A clone one base away is much larger, so this may be a read error. V usage is TRBV5-1 and J usage is TRBJ1-4; D gene unclear. The CDR3 loop spans 15 amino acids. In germline, CDR1 is SGHRS, CDR2 YFSETQ. The CDR3 DNA reads TGCGCCAACAGCTCTACAAGGCCAACTAATGAAAAACTGTTTTTT. Translated, it gives CANSSTRPTNEKLFF.

As for this clonotype: A much larger clone lies one base from this, so it may be a read error. The CDR3 bases are TGTGCCAGCAGGATAGCGGGGGCTACGGCTGAGCAGTTCTTC. It is translated as CASRIAGATAEQFF. The V and J genes are TRBV6-1 and TRBJ2-1, with 9 positions matching TRBD2. There are 14 residues in the CDR3. V lost 6 bases, J lost 9 bases, and 9 bases stayed unmatched. Germline V CDR1 and CDR2: MNHNS, SASEGT.

The gene calls are TRBV4-1 and TRBJ2-4, with D perhaps matching TRBD1 or TRBD2 (6 bases each). The J call could be wrong; TRBJ2-7 is a better fit for the DNA end. CDR1 and CDR2 (germline): MGHRA, YSYEKL. There are 15 residues in the CDR3. The chain's CDR3 is CASSQDWRGMDEQYF. DNA for the CDR3: TGCGCCAGCAGCCAAGATTGGAGGGGGATGGACGAGCAGTACTTC.

The rearrangement joins TRBV12-3 or TRBV12-4 to TRBJ2-3; no reliable D call. V lost 8 bases, J lost 6 bases, and 12 bases lay in between. The CDR3 has 12 residues. The CDR3 DNA sequence: TGTGCCAGCGTCCGCGGATCTGATACGCAGTATTTT. Translating it yields CASVRGSDTQYF.

The chain couples TRBV6-5 to TRBJ1-4; weak D call: TRBD1 (5 bases). Between the trimmed V and J ends, which lost 6 bases and 5 bases, there was a span of 19 bases. The germline CDR1 and CDR2 sequences are MNHEY and SVGAGI. The CDR3 is made up of 16 amino acids. The chain's CDR3 is CASSGEVSPGNEKLFF. The CDR3, as DNA: TGTGCCAGCAGCGGGGAGGTCTCCCCAGGGAATGAAAAACTGTTTTTT.

The sample holds a few counts of this clonotype. The gene calls are TRBV11-2 and TRBJ2-1; possibly TRBD2 for D (5 bases). Trimming removed 1 base at V and 1 base at J, with 17 bases between. The CDR3 has 18 residues. Germline assignment: CDR1 SGHAT and CDR2 FQNNGV. The CDR3 reads CASSLVPAGFGSYNEQFF. The CDR3 DNA reads TGTGCCAGCAGCTTAGTGCCTGCGGGCTTTGGATCCTACAATGAGCAGTTCTTC.

This chain connects TRBV7-2 to TRBJ2-3; 12 bases fit TRBD2. CDR1 SGHTA and CDR2 FQGNSA come from the germline V gene. This CDR3 spans 16 amino acids. V trimming: 4 bases; J trimming: 5 bases; junction bases outside the gene matches: 7. For the CDR3, the DNA is TGTGCCAGCAGCTCACCGCTAGCGGGGGGGCGAGATACGCAGTATTTT. Translated, it gives CASSSPLAGGRDTQYF.

This clonotype has only a few counts. This rearrangement joins TRBV7-2 to TRBJ2-3; 9 bases are a match to TRBD2. V lost 1 base to trimming and J lost 9 bases; unmatched junction nucleotides: 14. Germline loops: CDR1 SGHTA, CDR2 FQGNSA. This CDR3 region has 17 residues. CDR3 sequence (DNA): TGTGCCAGCAGCTTAGTTTTGGCGGGAGGGCCCCGTGAGACGCAGTATTTT. Protein product: CASSLVLAGGPRETQYF.

This clonotype was detected ten times or more. This sequence joins TRBV11-2 and TRBJ2-1, with 10 bases that match TRBD2. The CDR3 sequence is 16 residues long. With 5 bases clipped from V and 8 bases from J, the junction kept 12 bases outside the gene matches. Germline lookup yields CDR1 SGHAT and CDR2 FQNNGV. In DNA form, the CDR3 reads TGTGCCAGCAGCCTGCTCGTCGAGCTAGCGGGAGATGAGCAGTTCTTC. Translation gives CASSLLVELAGDEQFF.

This clonotype occurred many times. This chain joins TRBV4-1 and TRBJ1-2; D call uncertain. CDR3 length: 15 amino acids. Trimming removed 5 bases at V and 6 bases at J, with 19 bases between. The germline gives CDR1 MGHRA, CDR2 YSYEKL. The CDR3 protein is CASSTDGRSENGYTF. For the CDR3, the DNA is TGCGCCAGCAGCACAGACGGCCGTTCGGAGAATGGCTACACCTTC.

J is TRBJ2-1 and V is TRBV3-1; 16 positions agree with TRBD2. The CDR3 has 18 residues. Germline CDR1 and CDR2: LGHDT and YNNKEL (reference sequence). The trim removed 4 bases at V and 4 bases at J, leaving 7 bases unmatched. CDR3 amino acids: CASSPGLAGGGGYNEQFF. The DNA of the CDR3 is TGTGCCAGCAGCCCGGGACTAGCGGGAGGGGGAGGATACAATGAGCAGTTCTTC.